The clone carrying this TCR beta chain has more than one count but fewer than ten. Its antigen is unknown. This entry comes from a study of identical twins. Study-wide results and caveats: The study found that models underestimated out-of-frame TCR alpha sharing in monozygotic twins. Cross-sectional statistical analysis was relied on for the conclusions, without the same donors being followed.

TCRdb reprocessed the 5' RACE reads via MiXCR and lists one record per CDR3 protein. The data show about 700,000 distinct CDR3 sequences, 5.5% to 7.5% seen once. No donor was unhealthy or non-Caucasian. The V gene's germline CDR1 is SQVTM and CDR2 ANQGSEA. CDR3 length: 13 residues. V was trimmed by 2 bases and J by 0 bases, leaving 7 bases between them. The source of this sequence is a man aged 18 to 35 in good health. V and J are TRBV29-1 and TRBJ1-1; D is unresolved. Sample: naive T cells sorted from blood. CDR3 region: CSVERIMNTEAFF. The CDR3 region has the DNA TGCAGCGTTGAAAGGATAATGAACACTGAAGCTTTCTTT.